This T cell receptor beta chain was identified in a study of Ad26.COV2.S vaccination and SARS-CoV-2 variants. Study details: Enrolled in COV1001, the donor was in the Ad26.COV2.S trial arm, which received the vaccine. Into the muscle, Ad26.COV2.S was dosed once or twice, 56 days apart. The study, taken as a whole, reports: Measures of TCR breadth and depth may have fallen short of total T cell responses. Those who received the vaccine showed greater spike-specific TCR breadth than those given placebo.

V was cut by 3 bases and J by 10 bases, with 8 bases left in between. Germline CDR1 is SGHDT and CDR2 is YYEEEE. The CDR3 covers 11 residues. Clones were read by immunoSEQ multiplex PCR, and TCRdb kept only the in-frame ones, dropping some. The top ten hold around 5.5% of the sample, which has 330,000 or so clones, roughly nine tenths seen once. As for treatment: roughly 18 received Ad26.COV2.S at low or high dose, single or two shots; about 5 received placebo; per-sample allocation not given. Sampling took place 63 days after the first vaccine or placebo injection. Only one count was recorded for this clone. Its specificity is not known.

The rearrangement joins TRBV5-6 to TRBJ2-1, with no clear D. This TCR came from a person between 18 and 60 years old who received the Ad26.COV2.S COVID-19 vaccine or a placebo. Source: peripheral blood, taken in a trial of Ad26.COV2.S vaccine versus placebo. The CDR3 DNA reads TGTGCCAGCAGCTCGTACAGAGAGCAGTTCTTC. Protein product: CASSSYREQFF.